This TCR beta chain was captured in a study of human T cells and chemical hapten exposure. In the study overall: Researchers reported sensitizing an approximately 2 cm by approximately 2 cm upper inner arm skin site with 2% DPC.

Time point here: pre-sensitization, week 0. Treatment meaning: therapeutic diphenylcyclopropenone sensitization with weekly scalp DPC. TCRdb passed the RACE reads through MiXCR, listing each CDR3 protein once. The sample carries around 300,000 distinct CDR3 sequences, around 5.5% recorded once. CDR1 is ENHRY and CDR2 is SYGVKD in the germline V gene. CDR3 length equals 16 residues. The V gene end was trimmed by 2 bases and the J gene end by 1 base; junction bases not matched to a gene: 3. Broader study findings: It should be noted that donors had alopecia, so their immune response may differ from healthy people's.

This clonotype occurred many times. Antigen: not known. The receptor's source is a woman between 18 and 29 years old with alopecia areata. Some clones in this sample may be carry-over from other donors' samples. The rearrangement joins TRBV10-3 to TRBJ2-5, with 11 bases matching TRBD2. Sequencing used whole blood, obtained in connection with sensitization to the hapten diphenylcyclopropenone (DPC). The CDR3 DNA sequence: TGTGCCATCAGTGAGGGGGGACTAGCGGTCCAAGAGACCCAGTACTTC. Its translation: CAISEGGLAVQETQYF.